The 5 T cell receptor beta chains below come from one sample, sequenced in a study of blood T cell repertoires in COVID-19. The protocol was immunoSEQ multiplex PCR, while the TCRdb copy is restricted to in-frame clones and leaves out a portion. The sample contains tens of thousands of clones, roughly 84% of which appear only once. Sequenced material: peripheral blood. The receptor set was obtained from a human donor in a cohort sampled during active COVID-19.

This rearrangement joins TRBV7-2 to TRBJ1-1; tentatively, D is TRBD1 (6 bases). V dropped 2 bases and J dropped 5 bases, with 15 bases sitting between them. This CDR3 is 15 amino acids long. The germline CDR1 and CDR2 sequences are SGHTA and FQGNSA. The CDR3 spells CASSLRGRGGTEAFF. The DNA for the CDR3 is TGTGCCAGCAGCTTACGTGGCAGGGGAGGGACTGAAGCTTTCTTT. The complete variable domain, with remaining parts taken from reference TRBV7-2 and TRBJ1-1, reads GAGVSQSPSNKVTEKGKDVELRCDPISGHTALYWYRQSLGQGLEFLIYFQGNSAPDKSGLPSDRFSAERTGGSVSTLTIQRTQQEDSAVYLCASSLRGRGGTEAFFGQGTRLTVV.

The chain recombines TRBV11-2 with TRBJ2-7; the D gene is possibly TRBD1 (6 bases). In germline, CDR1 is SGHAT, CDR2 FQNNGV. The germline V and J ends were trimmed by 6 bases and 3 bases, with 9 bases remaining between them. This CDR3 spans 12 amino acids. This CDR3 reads CASRAGVYEQYF. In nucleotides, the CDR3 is TGTGCCAGCAGAGCAGGGGTCTACGAGCAGTACTTC.

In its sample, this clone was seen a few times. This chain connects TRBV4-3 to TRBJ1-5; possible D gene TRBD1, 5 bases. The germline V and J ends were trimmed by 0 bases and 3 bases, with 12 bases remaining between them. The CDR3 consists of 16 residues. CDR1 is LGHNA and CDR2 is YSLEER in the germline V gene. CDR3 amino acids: CASSQEGGANNQPQHF. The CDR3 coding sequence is TGCGCCAGCAGCCAAGAAGGTGGGGCAAACAATCAGCCCCAGCATTTT.

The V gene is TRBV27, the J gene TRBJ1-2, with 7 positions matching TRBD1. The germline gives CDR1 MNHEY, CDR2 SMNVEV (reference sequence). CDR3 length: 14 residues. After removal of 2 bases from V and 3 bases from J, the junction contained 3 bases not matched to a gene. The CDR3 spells CASSLGRGDYGYTF. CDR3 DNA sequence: TGTGCCAGCAGTTTAGGCAGGGGGGACTATGGCTACACCTTC.

CDR3 protein: CAAGPGHTPHEQYF. CDR3 DNA: TGTGCCGCTGGGCCGGGACATACCCCCCACGAGCAGTACTTC. This chain connects TRBV6-6 to TRBJ2-7, with D tentatively TRBD1 (6 bases). The germline V and J ends were trimmed by 11 bases and 5 bases, with 22 bases remaining between them. Germline V CDR1 and CDR2: MNHNY, SVGAGI (reference sequence). The CDR3 runs to 14 residues.